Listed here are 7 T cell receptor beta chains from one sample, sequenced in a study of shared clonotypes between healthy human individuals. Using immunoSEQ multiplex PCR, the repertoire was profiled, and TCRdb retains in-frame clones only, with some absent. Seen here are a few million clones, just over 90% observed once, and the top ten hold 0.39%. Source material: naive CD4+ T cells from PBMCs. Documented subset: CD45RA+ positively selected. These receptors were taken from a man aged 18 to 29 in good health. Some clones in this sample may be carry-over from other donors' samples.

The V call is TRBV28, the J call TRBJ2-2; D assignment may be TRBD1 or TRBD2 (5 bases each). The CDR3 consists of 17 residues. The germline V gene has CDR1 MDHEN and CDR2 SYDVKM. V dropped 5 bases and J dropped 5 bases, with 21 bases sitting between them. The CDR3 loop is CASSRRTYGARTGELFF. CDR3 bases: TGTGCCAGCAGTAGGCGGACTTATGGGGCGAGGACCGGGGAGCTGTTTTTT.

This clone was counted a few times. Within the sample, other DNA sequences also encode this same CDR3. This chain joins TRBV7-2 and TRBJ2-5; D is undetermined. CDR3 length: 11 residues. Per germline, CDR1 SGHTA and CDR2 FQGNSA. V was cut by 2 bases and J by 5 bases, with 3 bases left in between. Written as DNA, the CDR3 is TGTGCCAGCAGCTTATATGAGACCCAGTACTTC. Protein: CASSLYETQYF. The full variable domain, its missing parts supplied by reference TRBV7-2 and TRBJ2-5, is GAGVSQSPSNKVTEKGKDVELRCDPISGHTALYWYRQSLGQGLEFLIYFQGNSAPDKSGLPSDRFSAERTGGSVSTLTIQRTQQEDSAVYLCASSLYETQYFGPGTRLLVL.

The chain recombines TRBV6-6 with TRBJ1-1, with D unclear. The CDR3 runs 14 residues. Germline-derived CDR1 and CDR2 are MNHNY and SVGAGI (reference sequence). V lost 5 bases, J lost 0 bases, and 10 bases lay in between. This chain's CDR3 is CASSAPGLNTEAFF. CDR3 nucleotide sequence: TGTGCCAGCAGTGCTCCGGGCTTGAACACTGAAGCTTTCTTT.

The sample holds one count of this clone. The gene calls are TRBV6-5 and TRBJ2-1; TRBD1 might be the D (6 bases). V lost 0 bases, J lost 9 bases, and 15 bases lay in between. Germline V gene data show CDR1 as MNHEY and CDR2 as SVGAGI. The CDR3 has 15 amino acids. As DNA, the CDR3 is TGTGCCAGCAGTTACTCCAGGGGTAGCGACATTGAGCAGTTCTTC. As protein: CASSYSRGSDIEQFF.

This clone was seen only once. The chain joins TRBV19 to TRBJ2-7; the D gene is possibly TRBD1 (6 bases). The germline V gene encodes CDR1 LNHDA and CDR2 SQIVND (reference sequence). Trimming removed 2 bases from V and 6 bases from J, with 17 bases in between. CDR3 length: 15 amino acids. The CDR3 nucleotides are TGTGCCAGTAGTATATCGGCCAGGGGCGTTCTCGAGCAGTACTTC. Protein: CASSISARGVLEQYF.

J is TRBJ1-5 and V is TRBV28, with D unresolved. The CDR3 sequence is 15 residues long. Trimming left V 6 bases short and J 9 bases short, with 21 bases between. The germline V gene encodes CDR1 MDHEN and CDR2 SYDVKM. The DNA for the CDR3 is TGTGCCAGCAGCCAGCAATTGACACCCCAGTGGCCCCAGCATTTT. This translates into CASSQQLTPQWPQHF.

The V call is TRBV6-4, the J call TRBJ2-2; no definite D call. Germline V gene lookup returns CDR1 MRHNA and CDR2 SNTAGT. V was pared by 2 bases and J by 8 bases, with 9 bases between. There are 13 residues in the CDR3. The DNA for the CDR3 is TGTGCCAGCAGTGACCTGGGATCGGGGGAGCTGTTTTTT. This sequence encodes CASSDLGSGELFF.